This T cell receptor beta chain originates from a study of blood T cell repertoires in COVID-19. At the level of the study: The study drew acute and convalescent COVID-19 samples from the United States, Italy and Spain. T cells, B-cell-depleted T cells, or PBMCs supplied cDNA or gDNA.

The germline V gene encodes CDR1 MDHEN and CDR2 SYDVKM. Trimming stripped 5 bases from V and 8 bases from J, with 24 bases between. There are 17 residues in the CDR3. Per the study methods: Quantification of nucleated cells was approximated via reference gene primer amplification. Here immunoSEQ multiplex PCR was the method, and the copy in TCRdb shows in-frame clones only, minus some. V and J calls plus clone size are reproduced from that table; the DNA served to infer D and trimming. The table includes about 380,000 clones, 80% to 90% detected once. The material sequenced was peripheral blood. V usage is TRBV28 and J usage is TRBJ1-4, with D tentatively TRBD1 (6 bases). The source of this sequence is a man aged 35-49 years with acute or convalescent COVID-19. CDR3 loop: CASSPQVGGARAEKLFF. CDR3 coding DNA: TGTGCCAGCAGTCCCCAGGTTGGGGGGGCACGAGCCGAAAAACTGTTTTTT.